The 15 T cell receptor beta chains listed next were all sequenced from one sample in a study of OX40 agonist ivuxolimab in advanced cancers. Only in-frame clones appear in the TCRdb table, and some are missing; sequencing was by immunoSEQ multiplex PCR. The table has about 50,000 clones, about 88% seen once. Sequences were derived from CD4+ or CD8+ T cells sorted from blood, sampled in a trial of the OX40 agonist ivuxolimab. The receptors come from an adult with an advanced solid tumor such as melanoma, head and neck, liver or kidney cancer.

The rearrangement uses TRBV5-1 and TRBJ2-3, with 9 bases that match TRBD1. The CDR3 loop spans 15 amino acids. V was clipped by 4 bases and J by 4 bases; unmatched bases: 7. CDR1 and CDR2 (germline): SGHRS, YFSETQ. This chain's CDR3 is CASSPAGTGSDTQYF. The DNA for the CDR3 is TGCGCCAGCAGCCCGGCTGGGACAGGGTCAGATACGCAGTATTTT.

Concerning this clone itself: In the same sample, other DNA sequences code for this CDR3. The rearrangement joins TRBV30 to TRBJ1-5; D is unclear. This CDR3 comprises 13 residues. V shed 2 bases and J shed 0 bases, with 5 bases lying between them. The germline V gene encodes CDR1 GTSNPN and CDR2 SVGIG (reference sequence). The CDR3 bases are TGTGCCTGGAGTCCCTATAGCAATCAGCCCCAGCATTTT. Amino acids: CAWSPYSNQPQHF.

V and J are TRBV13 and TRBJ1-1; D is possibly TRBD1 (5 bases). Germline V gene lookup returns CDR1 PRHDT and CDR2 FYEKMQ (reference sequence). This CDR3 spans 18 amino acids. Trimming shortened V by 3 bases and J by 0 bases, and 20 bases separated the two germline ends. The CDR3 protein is CASSFSAGFLGMNTEAFF. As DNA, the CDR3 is TGTGCCAGCAGCTTTTCCGCAGGGTTTCTAGGTATGAACACTGAAGCTTTCTTT.

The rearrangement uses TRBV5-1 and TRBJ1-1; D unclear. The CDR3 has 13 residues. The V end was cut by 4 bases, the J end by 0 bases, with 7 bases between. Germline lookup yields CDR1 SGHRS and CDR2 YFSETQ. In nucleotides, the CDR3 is TGCGCCAGCAGCACGGAGGTGAACACTGAAGCTTTCTTT. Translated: CASSTEVNTEAFF.

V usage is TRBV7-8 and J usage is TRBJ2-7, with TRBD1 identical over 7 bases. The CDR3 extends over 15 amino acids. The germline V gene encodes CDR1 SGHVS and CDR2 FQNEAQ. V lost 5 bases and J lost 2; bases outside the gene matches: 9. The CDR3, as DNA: TGTGCCAGCAGCGCAAGAAGGGACAGACCCTACGAGCAGTACTTC. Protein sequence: CASSARRDRPYEQYF. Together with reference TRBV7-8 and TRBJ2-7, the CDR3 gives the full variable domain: GAGVSQSPRYKVAKRGQDVALRCDPISGHVSLFWYQQALGQGPEFLTYFQNEAQLDKSGLPSDRFFAERPEGSVSTLKIQRTQQEDSAVYLCASSARRDRPYEQYFGPGTRLTVT.

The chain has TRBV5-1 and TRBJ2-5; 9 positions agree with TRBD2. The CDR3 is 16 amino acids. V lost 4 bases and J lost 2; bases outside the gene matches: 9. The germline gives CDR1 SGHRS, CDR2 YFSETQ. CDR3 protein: CASSERTSGHQETQYF. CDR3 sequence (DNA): TGCGCCAGCAGCGAGCGAACTAGCGGGCATCAAGAGACCCAGTACTTC.

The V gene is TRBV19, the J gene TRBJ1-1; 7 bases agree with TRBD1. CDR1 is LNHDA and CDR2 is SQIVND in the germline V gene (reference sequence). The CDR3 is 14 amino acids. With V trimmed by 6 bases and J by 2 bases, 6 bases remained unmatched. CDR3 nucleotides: TGTGCCAGTAGATCGACAGGGTTTAACACTGAAGCTTTCTTT. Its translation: CASRSTGFNTEAFF.

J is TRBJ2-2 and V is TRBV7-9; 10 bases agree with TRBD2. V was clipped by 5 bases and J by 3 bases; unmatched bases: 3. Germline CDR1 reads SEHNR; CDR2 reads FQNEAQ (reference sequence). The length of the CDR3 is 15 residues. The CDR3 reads CASSGLAAYTGELFF. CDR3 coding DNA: TGTGCCAGCAGCGGACTAGCGGCTTACACCGGGGAGCTGTTTTTT.

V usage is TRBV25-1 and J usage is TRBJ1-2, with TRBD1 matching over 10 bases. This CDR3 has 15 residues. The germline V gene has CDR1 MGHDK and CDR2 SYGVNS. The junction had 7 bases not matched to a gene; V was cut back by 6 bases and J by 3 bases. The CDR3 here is CASRKSGTGDYGYTF. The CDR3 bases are TGTGCCAGCAGAAAATCCGGGACAGGGGACTATGGCTACACCTTC.

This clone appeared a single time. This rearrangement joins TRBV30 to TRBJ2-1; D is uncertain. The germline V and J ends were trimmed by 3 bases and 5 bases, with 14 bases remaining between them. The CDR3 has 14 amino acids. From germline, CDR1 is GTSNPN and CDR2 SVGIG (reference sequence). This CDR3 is CAWSPILENNEQFF. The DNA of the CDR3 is TGTGCCTGGAGCCCTATCCTAGAGAACAATGAGCAGTTCTTC.

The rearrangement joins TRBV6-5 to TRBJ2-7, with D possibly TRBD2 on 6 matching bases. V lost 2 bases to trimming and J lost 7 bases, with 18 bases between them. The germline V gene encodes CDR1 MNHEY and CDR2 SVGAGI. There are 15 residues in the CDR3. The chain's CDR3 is CASSYGLGRLGEQYF. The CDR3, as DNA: TGTGCCAGCAGTTACGGTTTAGGGAGGTTGGGGGAGCAGTACTTC.

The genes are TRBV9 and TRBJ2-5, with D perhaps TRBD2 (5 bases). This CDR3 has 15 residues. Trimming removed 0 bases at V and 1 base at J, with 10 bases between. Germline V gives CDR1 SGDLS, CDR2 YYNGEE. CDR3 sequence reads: CASSVVGSGQETQYF. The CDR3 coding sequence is TGTGCCAGCAGCGTAGTTGGGAGCGGCCAAGAGACCCAGTACTTC.

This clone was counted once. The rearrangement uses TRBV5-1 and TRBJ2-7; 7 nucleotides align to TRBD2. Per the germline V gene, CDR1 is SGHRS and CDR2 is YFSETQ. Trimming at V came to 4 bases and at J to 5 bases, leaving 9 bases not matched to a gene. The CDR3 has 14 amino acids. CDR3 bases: TGCGCCAGCAGCCCTGGGGGGGGTCCTAACGAGCAGTACTTC. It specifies CASSPGGGPNEQYF.

This CDR3 reads CASSLVLGGGGTQYF. For the CDR3, the DNA is TGTGCCAGCAGCTTAGTCCTAGGAGGGGGCGGGACCCAGTACTTC. The chain links TRBV11-2 to TRBJ2-5, with a possible D match to TRBD1 (7 bases). Germline lookup yields CDR1 SGHAT and CDR2 FQNNGV. The CDR3 sequence is 15 residues long. Trimming took off 1 base at V and 7 bases at J, with 16 bases between the two ends.

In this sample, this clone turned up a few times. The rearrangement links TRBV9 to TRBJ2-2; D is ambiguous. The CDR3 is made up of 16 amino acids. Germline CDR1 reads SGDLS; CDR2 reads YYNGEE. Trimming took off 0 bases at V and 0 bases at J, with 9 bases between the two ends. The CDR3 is CASSVDIGTNTGELFF. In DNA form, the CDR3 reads TGTGCCAGCAGCGTAGACATAGGAACGAACACCGGGGAGCTGTTTTTT.